This T cell receptor beta chain is drawn from a study of cytomegalovirus exposure and HLA in healthy donors. To note about this clone: The antigen is unknown.

Study results and limitations: In a later analysis, HLA-associated beta chains showed higher expansion and lower generation probabilities than comparable chains. In a later analysis, the majority of CMV-associated beta chains seemingly showed HLA restriction.

The PCR ran on 60 Vbeta and 13 Jbeta primers. Sequenced by immunoSEQ multiplex PCR; TCRdb stores in-frame clones only, minus some. Of roughly 130,000 clones in the sample, around 71% were seen once. Germline V CDR1 and CDR2: MNHEY, SVGAGI. The CDR3 totals 13 residues. Trimming pared 6 bases from V and 1 base from J, leaving 10 bases between. Sequenced sample: PBMCs. The chain links TRBV6-5 to TRBJ2-7; D may be TRBD1 (6 bases). This receptor was taken from a woman aged 55-69 years in good health and CMV-seropositive. The CDR3 loop reads CASRPGQSYEQYF. The DNA of the CDR3 is TGTGCCAGCAGGCCGGGACAATCCTACGAGCAGTACTTC.